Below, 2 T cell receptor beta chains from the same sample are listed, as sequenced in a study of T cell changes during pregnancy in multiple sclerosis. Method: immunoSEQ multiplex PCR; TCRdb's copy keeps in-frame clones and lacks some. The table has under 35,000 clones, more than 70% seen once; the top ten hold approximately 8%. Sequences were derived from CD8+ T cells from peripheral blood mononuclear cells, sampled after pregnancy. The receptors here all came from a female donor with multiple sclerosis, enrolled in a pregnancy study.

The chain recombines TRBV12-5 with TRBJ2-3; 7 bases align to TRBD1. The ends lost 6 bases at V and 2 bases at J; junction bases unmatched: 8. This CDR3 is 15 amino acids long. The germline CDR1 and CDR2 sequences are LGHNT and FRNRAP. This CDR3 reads CASGQQGSLTDTQYF. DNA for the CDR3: TGTGCTAGTGGCCAACAGGGGTCCCTCACAGATACGCAGTATTTT.

The CDR3 loop is CASSLFGEVSPLHF. In DNA form, the CDR3 reads TGTGCCAGCAGTTTATTCGGGGAGGTCTCACCCCTCCACTTT. The chain joins TRBV27 to TRBJ1-6; D not resolved. CDR3 size: 14 residues. Germline V lookup: CDR1 MNHEY, CDR2 SMNVEV (reference sequence). V dropped 1 base and J dropped 10 bases, with 11 bases sitting between them.